This T cell receptor beta chain was profiled in a study of control samples from healthy donors and cancer patients. Profiled with immunoSEQ multiplex PCR; TCRdb holds only in-frame clones, not every one. The sample lists more than 120,000 clones, about 91% occurring once. The V end lost 4 bases, the J end lost 3 bases, and 10 bases lay between the germline ends. The CDR3 length is 13 residues. The receptor was derived from a man aged 25 to 45 in good health. The sequenced sample consisted of blood. The chain recombines TRBV12-3 or TRBV12-4 with TRBJ2-7; D is undetermined. The CDR3 loop reads CASSSRRYYEQYF. CDR3 coding DNA: TGTGCCAGCAGTTCCAGACGGTACTACGAGCAGTACTTC.